This T cell receptor (beta chain) was recovered during a study of blood T cell repertoires in COVID-19. Study background: The origin of the acute and convalescent COVID-19 samples was the United States, Italy and Spain. In each case, the material was cDNA or gDNA derived from T cells, B-cell-depleted T cells, or PBMCs.

This CDR3 comprises 15 residues. Germline V lookup: CDR1 SEHNR, CDR2 FQNEAQ (reference sequence). V lost 8 bases to trimming and J lost 5 bases; unmatched junction nucleotides: 14. Original data processing: Counts of nucleated cells, estimated from reference gene primer amplification, were obtained. Sequencing was performed with immunoSEQ multiplex PCR; in TCRdb, only in-frame clones are kept and a portion is missing. V, J and clone size are those of that table, while D and trimming were read from the DNA. The sample lists about 83,000 clones, about 76% occurring once. Source material: peripheral blood. The V gene is TRBV7-9, the J gene TRBJ1-2; 7 bases fit TRBD1. The sequence was collected from a woman of 80 years or more with active or convalescent COVID-19. The chain's CDR3 is CASGESGTATYGYTF. DNA of the CDR3: TGTGCCAGCGGGGAATCCGGGACAGCAACTTATGGCTACACCTTC.